The 26 T cell receptor beta chains presented below share a single source sample, sequenced in a study of T cell changes during pregnancy in multiple sclerosis. Repertoires were generated with immunoSEQ multiplex PCR, while TCRdb's copy carries only in-frame clones and drops some. Altogether fewer than 25,000 clones are present, about 90% being singletons, with the ten largest covering roughly 0.61%. The material was CD4+ T cells from peripheral blood mononuclear cells, obtained in the third trimester of pregnancy. The receptors derive from a female donor in good health, enrolled as a control in a pregnancy study.

The J gene is TRBJ2-1, the V gene TRBV7-9; 8 positions agree with TRBD1. This CDR3 is built from 14 residues. V was pared by 0 bases and J by 7 bases, with 2 bases of the junction left unmatched. Germline CDR1 is SEHNR and CDR2 is FQNEAQ (reference sequence). The CDR3 sequence: CASSLARTGNEQFF. As DNA, the CDR3 is TGTGCCAGCAGCTTAGCGCGGACAGGGAATGAGCAGTTCTTC.

The chain combines TRBV9 with TRBJ2-3; D may be TRBD2 (5 bases). Germline-derived CDR1 and CDR2 are SGDLS and YYNGEE. This CDR3 contains 14 residues. V shed 3 bases and J shed 1 base, with 9 bases lying between them. CDR3 bases: TGTGCCAGCAGCGCAACTAGGGGCACAGATACGCAGTATTTT. Protein sequence: CASSATRGTDTQYF.

The J gene is TRBJ2-2, the V gene TRBV27; no firm D call. Looked up from germline, CDR1 is MNHEY and CDR2 is SMNVEV (reference sequence). This CDR3 contains 14 residues. The V end was cut by 6 bases, the J end by 2 bases, with 10 bases between. In DNA form, the CDR3 reads TGTGCCAGCAGACCAGGTCACAACACCGGGGAGCTGTTTTTT. Amino acid sequence: CASRPGHNTGELFF.

CDR3 sequence: CASGNRTGDVRAFF. The CDR3, as DNA: TGTGCTAGTGGTAACAGGACAGGGGACGTTCGAGCTTTCTTT. The rearrangement uses TRBV12-5 and TRBJ1-1, with TRBD1 matching over 9 bases. V trimming: 5 bases; J trimming: 10 bases; junction bases outside the gene matches: 11. This CDR3 is 14 amino acids long. The germline gives CDR1 LGHNT, CDR2 FRNRAP.

The V gene is TRBV5-8, the J gene TRBJ1-2, with 9 bases fitting TRBD1. V shed 4 bases, J shed 1 base, and the junction held 8 bases outside the gene matches. Germline values: CDR1 SGHTS, CDR2 YDEGEE. This CDR3 has 16 amino acids. DNA of the CDR3: TGTGCCAGCAGCCGGAGACAGGGGGGAGATAACTATGGCTACACCTTC. Encoded protein: CASSRRQGGDNYGYTF.

In nucleotides, the CDR3 is TGTGCCAGCAGTTATACAGGCGGGGGACCTTCTAACTATGGCTACACCTTC. Translation gives CASSYTGGGPSNYGYTF. The chain links TRBV27 to TRBJ1-2; a possible D gene is TRBD1 (5 bases). CDR1 and CDR2 from the germline V gene are MNHEY and SMNVEV (reference sequence). This CDR3 contains 17 residues. The V end lost 4 bases, the J end lost 0 bases, and 18 bases lay between the germline ends.

V and J are TRBV11-3 and TRBJ2-3; 13 bases are a match to TRBD2. V lost 6 bases, J lost 3 bases, and 3 bases stayed unmatched. CDR1 SGHNT and CDR2 YENEEA come from the germline V gene. This CDR3 has 15 amino acids. Here the CDR3 DNA reads TGTGCCAGCAGTTGGACTAGCGGGGGAACAGATACGCAGTATTTT. Translation gives CASSWTSGGTDTQYF.

CDR3 DNA sequence: TGTGCCAGCAGTTGGGGCAGGGGGCTCGGCGGGGAGCTGTTTTTT. It encodes CASSWGRGLGGELFF. The gene calls are TRBV27 and TRBJ2-2; 8 nucleotides align to TRBD1. V lost 4 bases, J lost 7 bases, and 8 bases stayed unmatched. Germline lookup yields CDR1 MNHEY and CDR2 SMNVEV (reference sequence). This CDR3 has 15 residues.

The V and J genes are TRBV7-8 and TRBJ2-1; D possibly corresponds to TRBD1 (5 bases). The CDR3 extends over 16 amino acids. CDR1 is SGHVS, CDR2 FQNEAQ, per germline. V was cut by 5 bases and J by 6 bases, with 20 bases left in between. DNA of the CDR3: TGTGCCAGCAGCATCGACCCGCCCAGGACATTCAATGAGCAGTTCTTC. It translates to CASSIDPPRTFNEQFF.

This chain links TRBV11-3 with TRBJ2-6, with 7 bases lining up with TRBD2. This CDR3 region has 18 residues. The germline V gene encodes CDR1 SGHNT and CDR2 YENEEA. V was pared by 5 bases and J by 1 base, with 11 bases of the junction left unmatched. The CDR3 protein is CASSPRGGPTSGANVLTF. CDR3 DNA: TGTGCCAGCAGCCCCCGCGGGGGACCTACTTCTGGGGCCAACGTCCTGACTTTC. The full variable domain, completed using reference TRBV11-3 and TRBJ2-6, is EAGVVQSPRYKIIEKKQPVAFWCNPISGHNTLYWYLQNLGQGPELLIRYENEEAVDDSQLPKDRFSAERLKGVDSTLKIQPAELGDSAVYLCASSPRGGPTSGANVLTFGAGSRLTVL.

This chain uses TRBV6-5 with TRBJ2-1; 7 nucleotides agree with TRBD2. Looked up from germline, CDR1 is MNHEY and CDR2 is SVGAGI. The trim removed 8 bases at V and 9 bases at J, leaving 4 bases unmatched. CDR3 length: 11 residues. CDR3 region: CASSRGIEQFF. The CDR3, as DNA: TGTGCCAGCTCGCGGGGGATTGAGCAGTTCTTC.

The chain recombines TRBV7-2 with TRBJ2-1; TRBD2 matches at 8 bases. Germline V lookup: CDR1 SGHTA, CDR2 FQGNSA. V shed 4 bases and J 5 bases; nucleotides not matched to a gene: 16. The CDR3 spans 18 residues. Here the CDR3 DNA reads TGTGCCAGCAGCTCTCACGAAAGCGGGGGCCCCGACGACAATGAGCAGTTCTTC. Protein sequence: CASSSHESGGPDDNEQFF.

This clone came up once. The rearrangement links TRBV5-6 to TRBJ1-1; TRBD1 is a possible D gene (6 bases). Between the trimmed V and J ends, which lost 3 bases and 1 base, there was a span of 19 bases. The germline CDR1 and CDR2 sequences are SGHDT and YYEEEE. The CDR3 consists of 17 residues. The CDR3, as DNA: TGTGCCAGCAGCTCTCTACTGAGGACAGTAAAGAACACTGAAGCTTTCTTT. The encoded protein is CASSSLLRTVKNTEAFF. The whole variable domain, remainder taken from reference TRBV5-6 and TRBJ1-1, is DAGVTQSPTHLIKTRGQQVTLRCSPKSGHDTVSWYQQALGQGPQFIFQYYEEEERQRGNFPDRFSGHQFPNYSSELNVNALLLGDSALYLCASSSLLRTVKNTEAFFGQGTRLTVV.

The V call is TRBV12-5, the J call TRBJ2-7; perhaps TRBD2 as D (6 bases). The CDR3 covers 15 residues. Germline-derived CDR1 and CDR2 are LGHNT and FRNRAP. V lost 3 bases to trimming and J lost 3 bases, with 15 bases between them. The chain's CDR3 is CASGFPDKGGYEQYF. As DNA, the CDR3 is TGTGCTAGTGGTTTTCCGGACAAGGGAGGCTACGAGCAGTACTTC.

The CDR3 DNA sequence: TGCAGCGTTGACCACCCAAGCGGGAGCTCCTACGAGCAGTACTTC. Translated: CSVDHPSGSSYEQYF. The chain carries TRBV29-1 and TRBJ2-7; 8 bases map to TRBD2. Germline CDR1 reads SQVTM; CDR2 reads ANQGSEA. The CDR3 contains 15 residues. Trimming took 3 bases from V and 0 from J; bases not matched to a gene: 7.

The chain recombines TRBV10-3 with TRBJ2-7, with D perhaps matching TRBD1 (5 bases). The CDR3 loop spans 13 amino acids. The germline V gene has CDR1 ENHRY and CDR2 SYGVKD. V dropped 4 bases and J dropped 1 base, with 8 bases sitting between them. This CDR3 reads CAISATGSYEQYF. The CDR3 nucleotides read TGTGCCATCAGTGCTACAGGTTCCTACGAGCAGTACTTC.

The chain carries TRBV7-3 and TRBJ2-7, with TRBD2 matching 10 bases. Germline CDR1 is SGHTA and CDR2 is FQGTGA. The CDR3 is 15 residues long. V dropped 2 bases and J dropped 2; count of bases not matched to a gene: 3. In nucleotides, the CDR3 is TGTGCCAGCAGCTTAGAACTAGCGGGACCCTACGAGCAGTACTTC. This translates into CASSLELAGPYEQYF.

The chain carries TRBV7-9 and TRBJ2-3; 7 bases fit TRBD2. The germline gives CDR1 SEHNR, CDR2 FQNEAQ (reference sequence). The CDR3 runs 15 residues. V was clipped by 4 bases and J by 1 base; unmatched bases: 5. CDR3 bases: TGTGCCAGCAGCTCCCCGGGGGGACGCACAGATACGCAGTATTTT. It translates to CASSSPGGRTDTQYF.

CDR3 nucleotides: TGTGCCAGCAGCGAAGCGGGGCCGACACGGTACAATGAGCAGTTCTTC. It encodes CASSEAGPTRYNEQFF. The chain links TRBV5-6 to TRBJ2-1, with 7 bases identical to TRBD2. The germline V gene has CDR1 SGHDT and CDR2 YYEEEE. This CDR3 is 16 amino acids long. Losses at the gene ends were 4 bases for V and 4 bases for J; bases not matched to a gene: 11. The full variable domain, in which reference TRBV5-6 and TRBJ2-1 provide the parts outside the CDR3, is DAGVTQSPTHLIKTRGQQVTLRCSPKSGHDTVSWYQQALGQGPQFIFQYYEEEERQRGNFPDRFSGHQFPNYSSELNVNALLLGDSALYLCASSEAGPTRYNEQFFGPGTRLTVL.

V and J are TRBV19 and TRBJ2-5; 12 bases fit TRBD1. The CDR3 has 16 residues. Looked up from germline, CDR1 is LNHDA and CDR2 is SQIVND (reference sequence). The junction had 7 bases not matched to a gene; V was cut back by 5 bases and J by 3 bases. CDR3 nucleotides: TGTGCCAGTAGTCCCGGGACAGGGGGCTATGAAGAGACCCAGTACTTC. This encodes CASSPGTGGYEETQYF.

The gene calls are TRBV7-3 and TRBJ2-3, with D maybe TRBD1 (6 bases). Germline V CDR1 and CDR2: SGHTA, FQGTGA. This CDR3 spans 14 amino acids. Deletions cut 2 bases from V and 2 bases from J, with 8 bases between. The CDR3 region is CASSLGQITDTQYF. CDR3 nucleotides: TGTGCCAGCAGCTTAGGACAGATCACAGATACGCAGTATTTT. Full variable domain (remainder filled in from reference TRBV7-3 and TRBJ2-3): GAGVSQTPSNKVTEKGKYVELRCDPISGHTALYWYRQSLGQGPEFLIYFQGTGAADDSGLPNDRFFAVRPEGSVSTLKIQRTERGDSAVYLCASSLGQITDTQYFGPGTRLTVL.

This rearrangement joins TRBV28 to TRBJ2-7, with 9 bases that match TRBD1. J lost 7 bases, V lost 5 bases, and 9 bases had no gene match. This CDR3 comprises 14 residues. The germline V gene has CDR1 MDHEN and CDR2 SYDVKM. The CDR3 DNA follows: TGTGCCAGCAGTCCCGGGACAGGGTCGGGGGAGCAGTACTTC. Its protein is CASSPGTGSGEQYF.

The chain recombines TRBV27 with TRBJ2-3, with D perhaps TRBD2 (5 bases). The length of the CDR3 is 15 residues. Trimming removed 4 bases from V and 5 bases from J, with 16 bases in between. CDR1 MNHEY and CDR2 SMNVEV come from the germline V gene (reference sequence). The CDR3 here is CASSSPSRVRDTQYF. CDR3 DNA sequence: TGTGCCAGCAGTTCCCCCTCGAGGGTGAGAGATACGCAGTATTTT.

The chain links TRBV11-2 to TRBJ2-2; 10 nucleotides match TRBD1. This CDR3 has 16 amino acids. J lost 6 bases, V lost 10 bases, and 14 bases had no gene match. CDR1 SGHAT and CDR2 FQNNGV come from the germline V gene. CDR3 loop: CATRRSGQGRPGELFF. The CDR3 DNA reads as TGTGCCACCCGAAGGTCGGGACAGGGGAGGCCCGGGGAGCTGTTTTTT.

This clone came up once. The chain employs TRBV6-1 and TRBJ2-7; 9 bases are a match to TRBD2. Per the germline V gene, CDR1 is MNHNS and CDR2 is SASEGT. The CDR3 covers 15 residues. V shed 4 bases, J shed 6 bases, and the junction held 10 bases outside the gene matches. The CDR3: CASSAFSGRGSEQYF. In DNA, the CDR3 is TGTGCCAGCAGTGCCTTTAGCGGGAGAGGGAGCGAGCAGTACTTC.

The chain links TRBV29-1 to TRBJ2-7; 9 nucleotides align to TRBD2. CDR3 size: 14 residues. The germline gives CDR1 SQVTM, CDR2 ANQGSEA. V lost 6 bases to trimming and J lost 4 bases; unmatched junction nucleotides: 10. Here the CDR3 DNA reads TGCAGCGTAGACGTTAGCGGGAGCCCGTACGAGCAGTACTTC. Encoded protein: CSVDVSGSPYEQYF.